The entry below describes one T cell receptor beta chain. Antigen specificity is unknown. This specimen comes from a study of cytomegalovirus exposure and HLA in healthy donors. Study results and caveats: There were reportedly fewer N-insertions in an Asian-associated ancestry cluster than the approximately 600-donor mean, in a later analysis. Cytomegalovirus-associated status was assigned to 150 to 200 TCR beta chains. Some segments of the V type, notably TRBV6-2 and TRBV6-3, were excluded as indistinguishable.

Trimming removed 3 bases from V and 3 bases from J, with 18 bases in between. The CDR3 loop spans 17 amino acids. Germline values: CDR1 SEHNR, CDR2 FQNEAQ (reference sequence). Researchers ran the PCR with 60 Vbeta and 13 Jbeta primers. Produced via immunoSEQ multiplex PCR; TCRdb's table is partial and in-frame only. The sample contains around 150,000 clones, approximately 71% of which appear only once. The material sequenced was PBMCs. The receptor was isolated from a man younger than 45 in good health and CMV-seronegative. The J gene is TRBJ2-4, the V gene TRBV7-9; TRBD1 is a possible D gene (6 bases). The CDR3 loop reads CASSFTRQGTDKNIQYF. The CDR3 bases are TGTGCCAGCAGCTTCACCAGGCAGGGGACGGACAAAAACATTCAGTACTTC.